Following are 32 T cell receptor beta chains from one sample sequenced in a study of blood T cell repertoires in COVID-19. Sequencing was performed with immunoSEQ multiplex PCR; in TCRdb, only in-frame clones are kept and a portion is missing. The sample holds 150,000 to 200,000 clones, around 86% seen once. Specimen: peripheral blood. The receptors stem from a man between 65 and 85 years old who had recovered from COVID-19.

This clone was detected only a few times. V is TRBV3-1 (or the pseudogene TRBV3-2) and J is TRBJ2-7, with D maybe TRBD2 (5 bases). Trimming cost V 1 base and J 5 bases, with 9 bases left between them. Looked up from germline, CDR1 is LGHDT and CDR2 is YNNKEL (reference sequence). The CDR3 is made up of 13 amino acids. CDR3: CASSQGERHEQYF. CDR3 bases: TGTGCCAGCAGCCAAGGGGAGAGGCACGAGCAGTACTTC.

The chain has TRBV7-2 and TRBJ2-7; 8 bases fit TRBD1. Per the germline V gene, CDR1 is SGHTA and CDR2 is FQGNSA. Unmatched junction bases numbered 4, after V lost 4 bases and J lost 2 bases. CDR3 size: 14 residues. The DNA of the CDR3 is TGTGCCAGCAGCTCCCGACAGGGGCCCTACGAGCAGTACTTC. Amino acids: CASSSRQGPYEQYF.

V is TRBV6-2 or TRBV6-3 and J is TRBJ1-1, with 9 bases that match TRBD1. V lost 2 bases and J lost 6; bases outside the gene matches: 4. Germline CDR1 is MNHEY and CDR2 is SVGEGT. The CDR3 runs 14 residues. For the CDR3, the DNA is TGTGCCAGCAGTTACCCACAGGGGGCCCCTGAAGCTTTCTTT. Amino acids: CASSYPQGAPEAFF.

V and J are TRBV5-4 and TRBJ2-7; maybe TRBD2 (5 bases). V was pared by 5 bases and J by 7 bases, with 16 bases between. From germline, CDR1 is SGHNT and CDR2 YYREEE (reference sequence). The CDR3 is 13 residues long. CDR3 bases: TGTGCCAGCAGTGTGCTAGCTTTGGGTGAGCAGTACTTC. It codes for CASSVLALGEQYF.

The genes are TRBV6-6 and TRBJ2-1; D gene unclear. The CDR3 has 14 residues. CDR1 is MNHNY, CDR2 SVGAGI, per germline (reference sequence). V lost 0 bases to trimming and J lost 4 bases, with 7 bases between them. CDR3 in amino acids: CASSYSGGYNEQFF. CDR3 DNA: TGTGCCAGCAGTTACTCAGGCGGTTACAATGAGCAGTTCTTC.

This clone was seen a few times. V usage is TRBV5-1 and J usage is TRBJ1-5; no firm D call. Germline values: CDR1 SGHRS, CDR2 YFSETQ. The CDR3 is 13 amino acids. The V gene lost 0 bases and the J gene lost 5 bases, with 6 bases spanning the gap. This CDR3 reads CASSLGRDQPQHF. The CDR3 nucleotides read TGCGCCAGCAGCTTGGGTCGGGATCAGCCCCAGCATTTT.

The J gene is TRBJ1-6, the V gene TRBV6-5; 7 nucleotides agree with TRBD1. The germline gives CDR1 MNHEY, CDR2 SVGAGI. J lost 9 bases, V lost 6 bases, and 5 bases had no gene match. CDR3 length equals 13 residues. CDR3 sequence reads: CASRPTGLSPLHF. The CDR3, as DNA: TGTGCCAGCAGGCCGACAGGGCTTTCACCCCTCCACTTT.

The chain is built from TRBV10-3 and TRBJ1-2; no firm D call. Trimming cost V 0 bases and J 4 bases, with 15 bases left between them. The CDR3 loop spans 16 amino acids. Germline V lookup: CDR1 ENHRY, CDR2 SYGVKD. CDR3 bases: TGTGCCATCAGTGAGTCGAAGCGCCCGGGTACCTATGGCTACACCTTC. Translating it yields CAISESKRPGTYGYTF.

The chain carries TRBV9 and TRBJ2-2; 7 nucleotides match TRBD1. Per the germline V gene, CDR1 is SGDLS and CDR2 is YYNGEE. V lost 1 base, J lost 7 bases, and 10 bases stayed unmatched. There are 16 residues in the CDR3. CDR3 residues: CASSVFPGRGNGELFF. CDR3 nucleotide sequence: TGTGCCAGCAGCGTATTCCCCGGCAGGGGGAACGGGGAGCTGTTTTTT.

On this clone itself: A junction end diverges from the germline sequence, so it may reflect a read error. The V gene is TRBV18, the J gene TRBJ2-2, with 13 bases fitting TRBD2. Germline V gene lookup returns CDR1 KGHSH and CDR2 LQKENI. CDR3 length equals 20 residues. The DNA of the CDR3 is TGTGCCAGCTCATCACCGGGACTAGCGGGAACCCGCCGGGCCACCGGGGAGCTGTTTTTT. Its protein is CASSSPGLAGTRRATGELFF.

Here the CDR3 DNA reads TGTGCCAGTAGCATACAGTGGAACACTGAAGCTTTCTTT. Protein product: CASSIQWNTEAFF. This chain links TRBV19 with TRBJ1-1; D gene unclear. This CDR3 has 13 amino acids. V was clipped by 6 bases and J by 1 base, with 9 bases between them. CDR1 and CDR2 (germline): LNHDA, SQIVND (reference sequence).

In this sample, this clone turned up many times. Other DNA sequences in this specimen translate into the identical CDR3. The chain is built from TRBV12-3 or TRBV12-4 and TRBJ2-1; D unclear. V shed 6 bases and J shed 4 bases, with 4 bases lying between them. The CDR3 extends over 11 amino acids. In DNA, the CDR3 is TGTGCCAGCAGCACATACAATGAGCAGTTCTTC. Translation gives CASSTYNEQFF.

The CDR3 sequence is CASSEAGVAEDTQYF. CDR3 DNA: TGTGCCAGCAGTGAGGCGGGAGTTGCAGAAGATACGCAGTATTTT. J is TRBJ2-3 and V is TRBV2; 7 bases are a match to TRBD2. Looked up from germline, CDR1 is SNHLY and CDR2 is FYNNEI. With 3 bases clipped from V and 5 bases from J, the junction kept 8 bases outside the gene matches. The CDR3 runs 15 residues.

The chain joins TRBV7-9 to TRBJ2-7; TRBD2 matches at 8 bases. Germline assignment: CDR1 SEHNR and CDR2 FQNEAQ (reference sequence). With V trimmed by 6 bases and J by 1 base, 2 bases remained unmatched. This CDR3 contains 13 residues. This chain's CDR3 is CASRAGGSYEQYF. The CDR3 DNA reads TGTGCCAGCAGGGCGGGAGGTTCCTACGAGCAGTACTTC.

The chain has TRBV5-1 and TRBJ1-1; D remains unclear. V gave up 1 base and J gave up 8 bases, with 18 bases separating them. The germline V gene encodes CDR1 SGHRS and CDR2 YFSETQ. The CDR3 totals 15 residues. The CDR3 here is CASSLNSASGNEAFF. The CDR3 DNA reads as TGCGCCAGCAGCTTGAACTCAGCCAGCGGGAACGAAGCTTTCTTT.

CDR3 sequence: CAISGRSDYGYTF. The CDR3 nucleotides read TGTGCCATCAGTGGGAGATCTGACTATGGCTACACCTTC. The rearrangement links TRBV10-3 to TRBJ1-2; no clear D. This CDR3 region has 13 residues. V lost 4 bases, J lost 3 bases, and 9 bases lay in between. CDR1 and CDR2 (germline): ENHRY, SYGVKD.

For the CDR3, the DNA is TGTGCCAGCAGCGCACACATTAGCGGGGGGTACAATGAGCAGTTCTTC. Its translation: CASSAHISGGYNEQFF. This rearrangement joins TRBV9 to TRBJ2-1, with 10 bases fitting TRBD2. The CDR3 runs to 16 residues. After removal of 3 bases from V and 4 bases from J, the junction contained 7 bases not matched to a gene. Germline loops: CDR1 SGDLS, CDR2 YYNGEE.

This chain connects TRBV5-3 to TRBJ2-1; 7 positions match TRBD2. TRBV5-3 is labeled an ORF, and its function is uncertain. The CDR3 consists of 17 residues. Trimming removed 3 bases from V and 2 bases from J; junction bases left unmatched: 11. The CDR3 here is CARSSPGGGLTYNEQFF. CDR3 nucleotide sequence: TGTGCCAGAAGCTCCCCCGGGGGAGGGCTGACCTACAATGAGCAGTTCTTC.

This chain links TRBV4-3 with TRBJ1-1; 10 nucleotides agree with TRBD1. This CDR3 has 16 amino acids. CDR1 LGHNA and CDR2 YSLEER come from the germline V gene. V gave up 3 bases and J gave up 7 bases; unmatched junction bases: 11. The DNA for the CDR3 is TGCGCCAGCAGCCAGGGTTCCGGGACAGGGGCGGGTGAAGCTTTCTTT. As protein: CASSQGSGTGAGEAFF.

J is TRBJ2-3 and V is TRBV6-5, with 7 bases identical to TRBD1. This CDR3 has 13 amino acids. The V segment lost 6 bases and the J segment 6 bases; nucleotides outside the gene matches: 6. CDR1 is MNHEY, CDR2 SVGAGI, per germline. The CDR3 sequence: CASRSGTVDTQYF. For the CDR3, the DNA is TGTGCCAGCAGGTCAGGGACAGTGGATACGCAGTATTTT.

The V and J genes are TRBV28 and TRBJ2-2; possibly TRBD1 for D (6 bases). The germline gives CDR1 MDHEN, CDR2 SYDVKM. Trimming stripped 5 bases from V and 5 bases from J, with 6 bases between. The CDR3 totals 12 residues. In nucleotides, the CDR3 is TGTGCCAGCAGTACAGGGACCGGGGAGCTGTTTTTT. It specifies CASSTGTGELFF.

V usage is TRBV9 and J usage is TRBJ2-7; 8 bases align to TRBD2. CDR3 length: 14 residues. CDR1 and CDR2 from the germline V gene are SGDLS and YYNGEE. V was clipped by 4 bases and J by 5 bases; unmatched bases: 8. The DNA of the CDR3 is TGTGCCAGCAGCCCCGCGGGGGGACGAGACGAGCAGTACTTC. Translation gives CASSPAGGRDEQYF.

The CDR3 DNA is TGTGCCAGCTCACCAAGAGTAGCTAGCGGCACATACAATGAGCAGTTCTTC. Its protein is CASSPRVASGTYNEQFF. The chain links TRBV18 to TRBJ2-1; 7 nucleotides agree with TRBD2. V shed 2 bases, J shed 4 bases, and the junction held 11 bases outside the gene matches. The CDR3 has 17 amino acids. In germline, CDR1 is KGHSH, CDR2 LQKENI.

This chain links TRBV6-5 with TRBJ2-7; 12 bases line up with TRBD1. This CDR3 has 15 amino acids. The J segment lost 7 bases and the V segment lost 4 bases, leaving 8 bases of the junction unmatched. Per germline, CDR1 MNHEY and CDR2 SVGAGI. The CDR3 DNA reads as TGTGCCAGCAGTTCCCCGGGACAGGGGGCTGGGGAGCAGTACTTC. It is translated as CASSSPGQGAGEQYF.

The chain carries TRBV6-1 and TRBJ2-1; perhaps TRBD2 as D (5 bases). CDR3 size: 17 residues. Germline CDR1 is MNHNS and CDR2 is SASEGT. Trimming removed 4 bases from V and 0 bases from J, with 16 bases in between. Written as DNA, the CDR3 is TGTGCCAGCAGTGTCCTCATAGCGCTGAGCTCCTACAATGAGCAGTTCTTC. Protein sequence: CASSVLIALSSYNEQFF.

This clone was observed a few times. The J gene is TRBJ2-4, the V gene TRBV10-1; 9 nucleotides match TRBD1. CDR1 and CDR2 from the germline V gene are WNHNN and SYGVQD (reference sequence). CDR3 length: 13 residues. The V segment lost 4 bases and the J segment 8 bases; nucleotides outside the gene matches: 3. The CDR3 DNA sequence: TGCGCCAGCAGTGCGGGACAGGGAGACATTCAGTACTTC. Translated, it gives CASSAGQGDIQYF.

CDR3 loop: CASSMTGKSNQPQHF. CDR3 in DNA: TGTGCCAGTAGTATGACAGGGAAAAGCAATCAGCCCCAGCATTTT. The genes are TRBV19 and TRBJ1-5, with 7 nucleotides matching TRBD1. CDR1 and CDR2 from the germline V gene are LNHDA and SQIVND (reference sequence). The CDR3 length is 15 residues. V shed 3 bases and J 1 base; nucleotides not matched to a gene: 3.

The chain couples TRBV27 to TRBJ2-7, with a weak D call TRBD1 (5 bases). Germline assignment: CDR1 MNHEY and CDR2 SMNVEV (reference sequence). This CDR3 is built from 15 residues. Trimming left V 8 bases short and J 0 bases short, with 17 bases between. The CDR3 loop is CASRWGRSSSYEQYF. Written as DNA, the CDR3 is TGTGCCAGCCGGTGGGGCCGATCGAGCTCCTACGAGCAGTACTTC.

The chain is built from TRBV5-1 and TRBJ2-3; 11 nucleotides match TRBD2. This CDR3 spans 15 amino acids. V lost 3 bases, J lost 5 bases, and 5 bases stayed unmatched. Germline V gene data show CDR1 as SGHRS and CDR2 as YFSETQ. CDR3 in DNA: TGCGCCAGCAGCTCACTAGCGGGAGTTGAAGATACGCAGTATTTT. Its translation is CASSSLAGVEDTQYF.

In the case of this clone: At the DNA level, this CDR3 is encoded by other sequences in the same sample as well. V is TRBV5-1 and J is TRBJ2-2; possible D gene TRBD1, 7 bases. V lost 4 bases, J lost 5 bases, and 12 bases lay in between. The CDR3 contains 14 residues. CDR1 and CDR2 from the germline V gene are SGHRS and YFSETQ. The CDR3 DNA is TGCGCCAGCAGCCCCCAGGGGGGTACCGGGGAGCTGTTTTTT. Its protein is CASSPQGGTGELFF.

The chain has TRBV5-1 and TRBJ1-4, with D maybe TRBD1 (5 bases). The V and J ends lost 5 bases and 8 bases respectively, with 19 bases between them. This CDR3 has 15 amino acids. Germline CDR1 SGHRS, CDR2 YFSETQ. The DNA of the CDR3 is TGCGCCAGCAGGCCGGGGGATACGTTCAGCGAAAAACTGTTTTTT. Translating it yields CASRPGDTFSEKLFF.

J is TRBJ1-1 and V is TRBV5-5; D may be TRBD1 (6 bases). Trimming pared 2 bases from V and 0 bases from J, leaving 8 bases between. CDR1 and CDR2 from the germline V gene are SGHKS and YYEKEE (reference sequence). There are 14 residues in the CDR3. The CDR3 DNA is TGTGCCAGCAGCTTCGGGACACTGAACACTGAAGCTTTCTTT. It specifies CASSFGTLNTEAFF.